Listed here are 30 T cell receptor beta chains from one sample, sequenced in a study of blood T cell repertoires in COVID-19. The repertoire was sequenced with immunoSEQ multiplex PCR; TCRdb's copy has only in-frame clones and lacks some. The sample carries some 390,000 clones, 89% recorded once. The sample was PBMCs or T cells enriched from blood (not recorded which). All receptors come from a woman in her twenties or thirties who had recovered from COVID-19.

This sequence joins TRBV28 and TRBJ2-7, with 12 bases matching TRBD2. V shed 1 base and J 2 bases; nucleotides not matched to a gene: 3. Per the germline V gene, CDR1 is MDHEN and CDR2 is SYDVKM. The CDR3 is made up of 16 amino acids. In DNA form, the CDR3 reads TGTGCCAGCAGTTTATCGACTAGCGGGAGAGCCTACGAGCAGTACTTC. Amino acids: CASSLSTSGRAYEQYF.

The chain is built from TRBV19 and TRBJ2-1; possible D gene TRBD2, 6 bases. This CDR3 has 13 residues. The V and J ends lost 7 bases and 10 bases respectively, with 17 bases between them. Germline-derived CDR1 and CDR2 are LNHDA and SQIVND (reference sequence). For the CDR3, the DNA is TGTGCCAGTACCGGACCGGGACTGGCGGAGCAGTTCTTC. The encoded protein is CASTGPGLAEQFF.

The chain employs TRBV5-1 and TRBJ2-1, with TRBD2 matching over 10 bases. The trim removed 5 bases at V and 7 bases at J, leaving 3 bases unmatched. The CDR3 totals 13 residues. In germline, CDR1 is SGHRS, CDR2 YFSETQ. CDR3 amino acids: CASRAGGPNEQFF. The CDR3 coding sequence is TGCGCCAGCAGAGCGGGAGGGCCGAATGAGCAGTTCTTC. The whole variable domain, remainder taken from reference TRBV5-1 and TRBJ2-1, is KAGVTQTPRYLIKTRGQQVTLSCSPISGHRSVSWYQQTPGQGLQFLFEYFSETQRNKGNFPGRFSGRQFSNSRSEMNVSTLELGDSALYLCASRAGGPNEQFFGPGTRLTVL.

The sample holds one count of this clone. The chain recombines TRBV10-3 with TRBJ1-2; possibly TRBD1 for D (5 bases). Trimming took 2 bases from V and 4 from J, leaving 20 bases between them. Germline CDR1 and CDR2: ENHRY and SYGVKD. The length of the CDR3 is 17 residues. CDR3 bases: TGTGCCATCAGTGAGCCCGACCAAAAAAAGGGGATCTATGGCTACACCTTC. The encoded protein is CAISEPDQKKGIYGYTF.

This clone was observed a few times. The rearrangement uses TRBV7-9 and TRBJ1-4; possible D gene TRBD1, 6 bases. Germline V gene lookup returns CDR1 SEHNR and CDR2 FQNEAQ (reference sequence). Trimming shortened V by 5 bases and J by 8 bases, and 18 bases separated the two germline ends. CDR3 size: 15 residues. CDR3 loop: CASSHEQGVKEKLFF. As DNA, the CDR3 is TGTGCCAGCAGCCATGAACAGGGAGTAAAAGAAAAACTGTTTTTT.

CDR3 coding DNA: TGTGCCAGCAGCTTATCCAGTAACACTGAAGCTTTCTTT. Translation gives CASSLSSNTEAFF. V gene TRBV7-9 combines with J gene TRBJ1-1, with D unclear. Per the germline V gene, CDR1 is SEHNR and CDR2 is FQNEAQ (reference sequence). The CDR3 length is 13 residues. V was shortened by 2 bases and J by 2 bases, with 6 bases between the two germline ends.

This chain links TRBV5-1 with TRBJ1-3; maybe TRBD1 (5 bases). The germline V gene encodes CDR1 SGHRS and CDR2 YFSETQ. The CDR3 runs to 15 residues. The V end lost 0 bases, the J end lost 0 bases, and 7 bases lay between the germline ends. The CDR3: CASSLEGDSGNTIYF. The CDR3 DNA reads as TGCGCCAGCAGCTTGGAAGGGGACTCTGGAAACACCATATATTTT.

The chain recombines TRBV28 with TRBJ2-7, with TRBD1 identical over 10 bases. The junction had 3 bases not matched to a gene; V was cut back by 5 bases and J by 5 bases. This CDR3 comprises 13 residues. Germline values: CDR1 MDHEN, CDR2 SYDVKM. The CDR3 spells CASSGQGGHEQYF. The CDR3 DNA sequence: TGTGCCAGCAGTGGACAGGGGGGCCACGAGCAGTACTTC.

The chain combines TRBV20-1 with TRBJ2-7; TRBD1 matches 9 bases. Germline loops: CDR1 DFQATT, CDR2 SNEGSKA (reference sequence). The CDR3 consists of 17 residues. Trimming removed 3 bases from V and 1 base from J; junction bases left unmatched: 13. The CDR3 region is CSASINSSGTGSYEQYF. Written as DNA, the CDR3 is TGCAGTGCTAGTATAAACTCTTCCGGGACAGGGTCCTACGAGCAGTACTTC.

The chain uses TRBV7-9 and TRBJ1-1; possibly TRBD1 for D (5 bases). Germline V gene data show CDR1 as SEHNR and CDR2 as FQNEAQ (reference sequence). The CDR3 runs 13 residues. Trimming removed 7 bases at V and 5 bases at J, with 14 bases between. The CDR3: CASTPGGITEAFF. In nucleotides, the CDR3 is TGTGCCAGCACCCCGGGGGGAATAACTGAAGCTTTCTTT.

The chain links TRBV7-3 to TRBJ2-3; D is possibly TRBD2 (5 bases). Trimming took off 11 bases at V and 1 base at J, with 13 bases between the two ends. Looked up from germline, CDR1 is SGHTA and CDR2 is FQGTGA. CDR3 length equals 13 residues. CDR3 residues: CASQDLGTDTQYF. The DNA of the CDR3 is TGTGCCTCCCAGGACTTGGGCACAGATACGCAGTATTTT.

This clone was detected once. V usage is TRBV5-5 and J usage is TRBJ1-3; TRBD1 matches at 9 bases. Trimming took 2 bases from V and 5 from J; bases not matched to a gene: 5. This CDR3 is built from 15 residues. Germline lookup yields CDR1 SGHKS and CDR2 YYEKEE (reference sequence). CDR3 sequence reads: CASSFWGQGRNTIYF. The DNA of the CDR3 is TGTGCCAGCAGCTTTTGGGGACAGGGAAGAAACACCATATATTTT.

The chain joins TRBV30 to TRBJ2-4; D not certain. Germline CDR1 and CDR2: GTSNPN and SVGIG (reference sequence). The CDR3 has 12 residues. Trimming left V 5 bases short and J 0 bases short, with 5 bases between. The CDR3 region is CAWDLAKNIQYF. For the CDR3, the DNA is TGTGCCTGGGACTTAGCCAAAAACATTCAGTACTTC.

The gene calls are TRBV10-3 and TRBJ2-5; TRBD2 matches at 8 bases. The CDR3 runs 16 residues. V trimming: 3 bases; J trimming: 0 bases; junction bases outside the gene matches: 6. The germline gives CDR1 ENHRY, CDR2 SYGVKD. CDR3 loop: CAISEERGGYQETQYF. The CDR3 DNA sequence: TGTGCCATCAGTGAAGAACGGGGGGGCTACCAAGAGACCCAGTACTTC.

V is TRBV20-1 and J is TRBJ1-2, with a possible D match to TRBD1 (5 bases). CDR3 length: 13 amino acids. V was pared by 3 bases and J by 0 bases, with 8 bases between. CDR1 DFQATT and CDR2 SNEGSKA come from the germline V gene (reference sequence). The CDR3 loop reads CSASQGTNYGYTF. The CDR3 DNA follows: TGCAGTGCTAGTCAGGGAACTAACTATGGCTACACCTTC.

The chain employs TRBV27 and TRBJ2-7; the match to TRBD2 covers 16 bases. The length of the CDR3 is 15 residues. CDR1 is MNHEY, CDR2 SMNVEV, per germline (reference sequence). V was pared by 4 bases and J by 6 bases, with 3 bases of the junction left unmatched. Here the CDR3 reads CASSSGTSGRGEQYF. The CDR3 DNA reads as TGTGCCAGCAGTTCCGGGACTAGCGGGAGGGGCGAGCAGTACTTC.

This CDR3 reads CASSQSHSGNTIYF. CDR3 sequence (DNA): TGTGCCAGCAGTCAATCCCACTCTGGAAACACCATATATTTT. This chain joins TRBV28 and TRBJ1-3, with D unresolved. Germline V gives CDR1 MDHEN, CDR2 SYDVKM. V dropped 5 bases and J dropped 0 bases, with 8 bases sitting between them. The CDR3 runs to 14 residues.

The J gene is TRBJ1-5, the V gene TRBV2; the match to TRBD1 covers 9 bases. The CDR3 loop spans 13 amino acids. J lost 5 bases, V lost 7 bases, and 3 bases had no gene match. Germline V gene data show CDR1 as SNHLY and CDR2 as FYNNEI. The DNA of the CDR3 is TGTGCCAGCAAGGGGGACAGGGATCAGCCCCAGCATTTT. It codes for CASKGDRDQPQHF. The whole variable domain, filled in from reference TRBV2 and TRBJ1-5, reads EPEVTQTPSHQVTQMGQEVILRCVPISNHLYFYWYRQILGQKVEFLVSFYNNEISEKSEIFDDQFSVERPDGSNFTLKIRSTKLEDSAMYFCASKGDRDQPQHFGDGTRLSIL.

This chain links TRBV5-1 with TRBJ2-1; 10 positions agree with TRBD1. The J segment lost 5 bases and the V segment lost 4 bases, leaving 3 bases of the junction unmatched. CDR3 length: 14 amino acids. Germline V lookup: CDR1 SGHRS, CDR2 YFSETQ. The CDR3 sequence is CASSPGQGDNEQFF. The DNA of the CDR3 is TGCGCCAGCAGCCCCGGACAGGGGGACAATGAGCAGTTCTTC.

This clone was picked up one time. The gene calls are TRBV5-8 and TRBJ2-1; TRBD2 aligns across 12 bases. The germline V gene encodes CDR1 SGHTS and CDR2 YDEGEE. The CDR3 is 19 residues long. Germline trimming cut 2 bases from V and 5 bases from J; bases unmatched to any gene: 14. The CDR3 is CASSFGVLAGGFGHNEQFF. The CDR3, as DNA: TGTGCCAGCAGCTTCGGGGTACTAGCGGGAGGATTCGGCCACAATGAGCAGTTCTTC.

This clone appeared a few times. The V and J genes are TRBV3-1 (or the pseudogene TRBV3-2) and TRBJ2-3; no firm D call. CDR1 is LGHDT and CDR2 is YNNKEL in the germline V gene (reference sequence). The V gene lost 5 bases and the J gene lost 2 bases, with 5 bases spanning the gap. CDR3 size: 12 residues. The CDR3 nucleotides read TGTGCCAGCAGCGGCTCCACAGATACGCAGTATTTT. Encoded protein: CASSGSTDTQYF.

V usage is TRBV2 and J usage is TRBJ1-5; TRBD1 agrees at 7 bases. V shed 9 bases and J 7 bases; nucleotides not matched to a gene: 18. The germline V gene encodes CDR1 SNHLY and CDR2 FYNNEI. The CDR3 length is 16 residues. CDR3 sequence reads: CARTTQSTGMVQPQHF. The CDR3 region has the DNA TGTGCCAGGACGACTCAATCGACAGGGATGGTCCAGCCCCAGCATTTT.

This chain links TRBV10-3 with TRBJ1-2; the match to TRBD1 covers 10 bases. From germline, CDR1 is ENHRY and CDR2 SYGVKD. V shed 0 bases, J shed 6 bases, and the junction held 4 bases outside the gene matches. The CDR3 runs 15 residues. For the CDR3, the DNA is TGTGCCATCAGTGAGTCGGGACAGGGGCCGGATGGCTACACCTTC. Translation: CAISESGQGPDGYTF.

The J gene is TRBJ2-2, the V gene TRBV4-3; a weak D match, TRBD2 (5 bases). Deletions cut 0 bases from V and 3 bases from J, with 11 bases between. CDR1 and CDR2 from the germline V gene are LGHNA and YSLEER. This CDR3 is built from 16 residues. Here the CDR3 DNA reads TGCGCCAGCAGCCAAGAGGGCGAGGGCTACACCGGGGAGCTGTTTTTT. It specifies CASSQEGEGYTGELFF.

V usage is TRBV4-2 and J usage is TRBJ2-1; 7 bases line up with TRBD2. V lost 1 base to trimming and J lost 9 bases; unmatched junction nucleotides: 15. Looked up from germline, CDR1 is LGHNA and CDR2 is YNFKEQ. The length of the CDR3 is 17 residues. CDR3 sequence: CASSQVPLGRSSTEQFF. The CDR3 DNA reads as TGTGCCAGCAGCCAAGTCCCCCTCGGGAGGAGTTCCACTGAGCAGTTCTTC.

V is TRBV19 and J is TRBJ1-2, with D possibly TRBD1 on 6 matching bases. CDR1 and CDR2 from the germline V gene are LNHDA and SQIVND (reference sequence). Deletions cut 4 bases from V and 3 bases from J, with 6 bases between. The CDR3 runs to 12 residues. The CDR3: CASSRQDYGYTF. The CDR3 DNA reads TGTGCCAGTAGTAGACAGGACTATGGCTACACCTTC.

About this clone: This same CDR3 is encoded by further DNA sequences in the sample. This chain links TRBV9 with TRBJ2-1, with TRBD1 matching 7 bases. The germline V gene encodes CDR1 SGDLS and CDR2 YYNGEE. This CDR3 has 15 amino acids. J lost 1 base, V lost 0 bases, and 1 base had no gene match. For the CDR3, the DNA is TGTGCCAGCAGCGTAGCACAGGGGTCCTACAATGAGCAGTTCTTC. Its protein product is CASSVAQGSYNEQFF.

This chain connects TRBV4-1 to TRBJ1-4, with TRBD1 identical over 10 bases. From germline, CDR1 is MGHRA and CDR2 YSYEKL. This CDR3 has 20 residues. V was pared by 1 base and J by 11 bases, with 22 bases of the junction left unmatched. Written as DNA, the CDR3 is TGCGCCAGCAGCCAAGGGTCTGTGGCCTCTCGGGGGACAGGGGTTCAGAAACTGTTTTTT. The encoded protein is CASSQGSVASRGTGVQKLFF.

This clone was seen a few times. The V call is TRBV15, the J call TRBJ2-5; TRBD1 might be the D (6 bases). The length of the CDR3 is 13 residues. Between the trimmed V and J ends, which lost 6 bases and 4 bases, there was a span of 12 bases. CDR1 is LNHNV, CDR2 YYDKDF, per germline (reference sequence). The CDR3 DNA follows: TGTGCCACCAGTACAGGGCTCGGAGAGACCCAGTACTTC. As protein: CATSTGLGETQYF.

The chain has TRBV19 and TRBJ1-4; D is possibly TRBD1 (5 bases). The V gene's germline CDR1 is LNHDA and CDR2 SQIVND (reference sequence). The CDR3 runs to 13 residues. The V and J ends lost 5 bases and 8 bases respectively, with 12 bases between them. This CDR3 reads CASSRQGREKLFF. CDR3 DNA sequence: TGTGCCAGTAGTCGCCAGGGCCGGGAAAAACTGTTTTTT. Full variable domain (missing parts from reference TRBV19 and TRBJ1-4): DGGITQSPKYLFRKEGQNVTLSCEQNLNHDAMYWYRQDPGQGLRLIYYSQIVNDFQKGDIAEGYSVSREKKESFPLTVTSAQKNPTAFYLCASSRQGREKLFFGSGTQLSVL.